Shown below are 14 T cell receptor beta chains from a single sample sequenced in a study of cytomegalovirus exposure and HLA in healthy donors. This PCR relied on a set of 60 Vbeta primers and 13 Jbeta primers. The assay was immunoSEQ multiplex PCR, and TCRdb's table has in-frame clones only and misses some. The sample has about 150,000 clones. The source material was PBMCs. All receptors come from a woman aged 45-59 years in good health and CMV-seronegative.

The chain combines TRBV6-5 with TRBJ2-7; TRBD2 is a possible D gene (5 bases). The CDR3 has 12 residues. The V and J ends lost 8 bases and 7 bases respectively, with 15 bases between them. Germline V lookup: CDR1 MNHEY, CDR2 SVGAGI. The CDR3, as DNA: TGTGCCAGCCGCCGGGATCGTGGGGAGCAGTACTTC. As protein: CASRRDRGEQYF.

V and J are TRBV9 and TRBJ1-1; 8 bases line up with TRBD1. Germline V CDR1 and CDR2: SGDLS, YYNGEE. The CDR3 contains 13 residues. Unmatched junction bases numbered 1, after V lost 0 bases and J lost 6 bases. CDR3 in DNA: TGTGCCAGCAGCGTAGTGGACAGGGCTGAAGCTTTCTTT. It is translated as CASSVVDRAEAFF.

The chain joins TRBV5-1 to TRBJ2-2; possible D gene TRBD1, 6 bases. The V and J ends lost 3 bases and 5 bases respectively, with 14 bases between them. Germline loops: CDR1 SGHRS, CDR2 YFSETQ. This CDR3 is built from 15 residues. This CDR3 is CASSSEQGRTGELFF. CDR3 sequence (DNA): TGCGCCAGCAGCTCCGAACAGGGACGGACCGGGGAGCTGTTTTTT.

This chain links TRBV6-5 with TRBJ2-6, with no clear D. Germline V gene sequence: CDR1 MNHEY, CDR2 SVGAGI. The ends were cut back, 0 bases at V and 4 bases at J, with 7 bases in the middle. This CDR3 is built from 15 residues. The CDR3: CASSYSMRGANVLTF. CDR3 in DNA: TGTGCCAGCAGTTACTCGATGAGAGGGGCCAACGTCCTGACTTTC.

The CDR3 loop reads CASSRAGSRNEQYF. CDR3 DNA: TGTGCCAGCAGTCGTGCAGGCTCTCGGAACGAGCAGTACTTC. This sequence joins TRBV27 and TRBJ2-7, with D unresolved. V dropped 5 bases and J dropped 5 bases, with 16 bases sitting between them. Germline V lookup: CDR1 MNHEY, CDR2 SMNVEV (reference sequence). This CDR3 contains 14 residues.

Note on this clone: The identical CDR3 is also encoded by other nucleotide sequences in the sample. The rearrangement joins TRBV28 to TRBJ2-7, with 8 bases identical to TRBD1. Germline lookup yields CDR1 MDHEN and CDR2 SYDVKM. The V gene end was trimmed by 6 bases and the J gene end by 0 bases; junction bases not matched to a gene: 7. The CDR3 extends over 15 amino acids. The CDR3 here is CASSLPGTGSYEQYF. The CDR3 DNA follows: TGTGCCAGCAGCCTCCCCGGGACAGGCTCCTACGAGCAGTACTTC.

This chain uses TRBV27 with TRBJ2-7; D is unresolved. CDR1 and CDR2 (germline): MNHEY, SMNVEV (reference sequence). CDR3 length: 15 residues. With 1 base removed from V and 3 bases from J, the gap between germline ends came to 13 bases. CDR3 DNA sequence: TGTGCCAGCAGTTTATACGCTCCCAGGATCTACGAGCAGTACTTC. Protein: CASSLYAPRIYEQYF.

This sequence joins TRBV27 and TRBJ2-2; 11 bases agree with TRBD1. The length of the CDR3 is 16 residues. The junction had 8 bases not matched to a gene; V was cut back by 5 bases and J by 6 bases. CDR1 and CDR2 (germline): MNHEY, SMNVEV (reference sequence). CDR3 DNA sequence: TGTGCCAGCAGTCCTCGGGGGACAGGGGGGCCCGGGGAGCTGTTTTTT. Encoded protein: CASSPRGTGGPGELFF.

This rearrangement joins TRBV4-1 to TRBJ2-5; 7 positions match TRBD2. The V and J ends lost 4 bases and 3 bases, in that order; junction bases with no gene match: 8. CDR1 and CDR2 (germline): MGHRA, YSYEKL. The CDR3 extends over 15 amino acids. The CDR3 here is CASSLSGTTEETQYF. The DNA of the CDR3 is TGCGCCAGCAGCCTATCCGGGACTACCGAAGAGACCCAGTACTTC.

J is TRBJ2-7 and V is TRBV28; no definite D call. CDR3 length: 17 amino acids. V lost 1 base, J lost 2 bases, and 18 bases lay in between. Germline loops: CDR1 MDHEN, CDR2 SYDVKM. The CDR3 nucleotides are TGTGCCAGCAGTTTATTCGGTGTCTTATCTTTAACCTACGAGCAGTACTTC. This encodes CASSLFGVLSLTYEQYF.

V and J are TRBV2 and TRBJ2-5; unclear D gene. V was clipped by 8 bases and J by 2 bases, with 9 bases between them. The germline gives CDR1 SNHLY, CDR2 FYNNEI. The length of the CDR3 is 12 residues. The CDR3 loop reads CASGYGQETQYF. In DNA form, the CDR3 reads TGTGCCAGCGGTTACGGGCAAGAGACCCAGTACTTC.

This chain uses TRBV19 with TRBJ2-7; a weak D match, TRBD2 (5 bases). With 5 bases removed from V and 2 bases from J, the gap between germline ends came to 22 bases. Germline-derived CDR1 and CDR2 are LNHDA and SQIVND (reference sequence). CDR3 length: 17 amino acids. The CDR3 DNA reads as TGTGCCAGTAGTCCCATGTTGACTAAAAGCCCAGCCTACGAGCAGTACTTC. Amino acid sequence: CASSPMLTKSPAYEQYF.

The chain recombines TRBV6-1 with TRBJ1-1; 9 bases match TRBD1. V was pared by 6 bases and J by 7 bases, with 9 bases of the junction left unmatched. Germline-derived CDR1 and CDR2 are MNHNS and SASEGT. CDR3 length: 14 residues. CDR3 nucleotides: TGTGCCAGCAGCACGACAGGGGGAGAGGATGAAGCTTTCTTT. This translates into CASSTTGGEDEAFF.

The chain couples TRBV18 to TRBJ1-3; no definite D call. Germline lookup yields CDR1 KGHSH and CDR2 LQKENI. CDR3 size: 11 residues. V dropped 4 bases and J dropped 8 bases, with 6 bases sitting between them. The CDR3 is CASSLADTIYF. The CDR3 DNA reads TGTGCCAGCTCACTTGCGGACACCATATATTTT.